These 27 T cell receptor beta chains were all obtained from the same sample, sequenced in a study of a mutant IDH1 vaccine in newly diagnosed glioma. These TCRs' antigens remain unknown. The repertoire was sequenced with immunoSEQ multiplex PCR; TCRdb's copy has only in-frame clones and lacks some. The sample includes more than 25,000 clones, roughly nine tenths of them seen just once. Time point given: week 5, during vaccination. In every dose of vaccine, 300 ug of mutant IDH1 20-mer peptide was given alongside topical imiquimod. The source material was peripheral blood mononuclear cells (PBMCs), sampled from a glioma patient whose treatment included an IDH1 peptide vaccine. Receptors originate from a woman aged 40 to 55 with glioma. Some clones in this sample may be carry-over from other donors' samples.

The chain uses TRBV19 and TRBJ2-5; D unresolved. The CDR3 is 17 residues long. Germline V gene data show CDR1 as LNHDA and CDR2 as SQIVND (reference sequence). The V gene lost 10 bases and the J gene lost 1 base, with 25 bases spanning the gap. Written as DNA, the CDR3 is TGTGCCACTTACCCATCCAGATCACCGGGCGCCCAAGAGACCCAGTACTTC. Translating it yields CATYPSRSPGAQETQYF.

The chain recombines TRBV7-3 with TRBJ2-7; D perhaps matches TRBD1 (5 bases). The CDR3 runs 14 residues. With 4 bases removed from V and 5 bases from J, the gap between germline ends came to 15 bases. CDR1 SGHTA and CDR2 FQGTGA come from the germline V gene. CDR3 sequence reads: CASSSPPTGNEQYF. DNA for the CDR3: TGTGCCAGCAGCTCTCCCCCTACAGGTAACGAGCAGTACTTC.

The V gene is TRBV28, the J gene TRBJ1-5, with D possibly being TRBD1 (5 bases). This CDR3 comprises 17 residues. Germline V gene data show CDR1 as MDHEN and CDR2 as SYDVKM. V was shortened by 5 bases and J by 4 bases, with 21 bases between the two germline ends. The CDR3 sequence is CASSPSPFRDLNQPQHF. The CDR3 DNA reads as TGTGCCAGCAGTCCCTCCCCCTTCAGGGACCTGAATCAGCCCCAGCATTTT.

This chain uses TRBV28 with TRBJ2-7; D remains unclear. The CDR3 sequence is 14 residues long. Germline loops: CDR1 MDHEN, CDR2 SYDVKM. The V and J ends lost 7 bases and 2 bases respectively, with 15 bases between them. Written as DNA, the CDR3 is TGTGCCAGCATCCAGGACGCTGACACCTACGAGCAGTACTTC. This sequence encodes CASIQDADTYEQYF.

V usage is TRBV2 and J usage is TRBJ1-2, with TRBD1 identical over 9 bases. The V gene end was trimmed by 6 bases and the J gene end by 4 bases; junction bases not matched to a gene: 9. The CDR3 spans 15 residues. Per the germline V gene, CDR1 is SNHLY and CDR2 is FYNNEI. The CDR3 is CASSLGQGSVYGYTF. The CDR3 nucleotides are TGTGCCAGCAGCCTCGGACAGGGGTCGGTCTATGGCTACACCTTC.

This clone rates as medium-sized. J is TRBJ1-2 and V is TRBV15; possible D gene TRBD1, 6 bases. The CDR3 spans 13 residues. With 3 bases removed from V and 8 bases from J, the gap between germline ends came to 13 bases. CDR1 and CDR2 from the germline V gene are LNHNV and YYDKDF (reference sequence). CDR3 residues: CATSSDRLGGYTF. DNA for the CDR3: TGTGCCACCAGCAGCGACAGGCTTGGGGGCTACACCTTC.

The chain is built from TRBV7-2 and TRBJ2-5, with a possible D match to TRBD2 (6 bases). CDR1 is SGHTA and CDR2 is FQGNSA in the germline V gene. The CDR3 has 14 residues. The V end was cut by 5 bases, the J end by 7 bases, with 17 bases between. The CDR3 region is CASSPVSVEGTQYF. CDR3 sequence (DNA): TGTGCCAGCAGCCCAGTGTCGGTGGAGGGGACCCAGTACTTC.

The gene calls are TRBV4-2 and TRBJ2-7, with D unclear. Germline values: CDR1 LGHNA, CDR2 YNFKEQ. The CDR3 spans 15 residues. Trimming left V 1 base short and J 0 bases short, with 10 bases between. Written as DNA, the CDR3 is TGTGCCAGCAGCCAAGTCCACGCGAGCTCCTACGAGCAGTACTTC. Translated: CASSQVHASSYEQYF.

The CDR3 DNA reads as TGTGCCAGCAGCTTCAGGACTAGCTCCTACGAGCAGTACTTC. Protein: CASSFRTSSYEQYF. The chain links TRBV7-2 to TRBJ2-7, with 7 bases fitting TRBD2. The CDR3 runs 14 residues. V shed 3 bases and J 0 bases; nucleotides not matched to a gene: 2. Germline CDR1 is SGHTA and CDR2 is FQGNSA.

The genes are TRBV13 and TRBJ2-7; D possibly corresponds to TRBD2 (5 bases). The CDR3 extends over 13 amino acids. V was pared by 8 bases and J by 3 bases, with 14 bases between. Germline V CDR1 and CDR2: PRHDT, FYEKMQ (reference sequence). CDR3 bases: TGTGCCAGCGGATTTGGCGGGCTCTACGAGCAGTACTTC. This translates into CASGFGGLYEQYF.

The rearrangement joins TRBV6-5 to TRBJ2-2; 9 nucleotides agree with TRBD1. V was pared by 6 bases and J by 6 bases, with 5 bases of the junction left unmatched. The CDR3 contains 14 residues. Germline V CDR1 and CDR2: MNHEY, SVGAGI. CDR3 protein: CASRRDRGAGELFF. For the CDR3, the DNA is TGTGCCAGCAGACGCGACAGGGGGGCCGGGGAGCTGTTTTTT.

V gene TRBV9 combines with J gene TRBJ2-3; tentatively, D is TRBD2 (5 bases). Trimming stripped 0 bases from V and 6 bases from J, with 14 bases between. Germline-derived CDR1 and CDR2 are SGDLS and YYNGEE. CDR3 length: 15 amino acids. The CDR3 DNA reads TGTGCCAGCAGCGTAGTTCCGAGCGGCGGTGATACGCAGTATTTT. Its protein is CASSVVPSGGDTQYF.

The chain joins TRBV19 to TRBJ2-7; D is unresolved. The CDR3 length is 15 residues. Germline loops: CDR1 LNHDA, CDR2 SQIVND (reference sequence). V was clipped by 3 bases and J by 0 bases, with 12 bases between them. The CDR3 nucleotides are TGTGCCAGTAGTATCGTGCGTGGCAGCTCCTACGAGCAGTACTTC. Its protein product is CASSIVRGSSYEQYF.

This chain joins TRBV4-3 and TRBJ1-5; D gene ambiguous. This CDR3 has 13 residues. The germline V gene has CDR1 LGHNA and CDR2 YSLEER. The germline V and J ends were trimmed by 0 bases and 7 bases, with 7 bases remaining between them. CDR3 amino acids: CASSQDEGQPQHF. The CDR3 nucleotides read TGCGCCAGCAGCCAAGATGAAGGGCAGCCCCAGCATTTT.

The genes are TRBV7-9 and TRBJ1-4, with a possible D match to TRBD1 (6 bases). The CDR3 extends over 14 amino acids. The V end lost 1 base, the J end lost 3 bases, and 6 bases lay between the germline ends. Per the germline V gene, CDR1 is SEHNR and CDR2 is FQNEAQ (reference sequence). This CDR3 reads CASSLGTANEKLFF. CDR3 nucleotide sequence: TGTGCCAGCAGCTTAGGGACAGCTAATGAAAAACTGTTTTTT.

This clone was counted a single time. This chain joins TRBV19 and TRBJ1-6; TRBD1 aligns across 7 bases. The CDR3 has 15 residues. V dropped 5 bases and J dropped 9; count of bases not matched to a gene: 10. Per germline, CDR1 LNHDA and CDR2 SQIVND (reference sequence). CDR3 bases: TGTGCCAGTAGTGATCGACAGGGTACAATTTCACCCCTCCACTTT. Translating gives CASSDRQGTISPLHF.

This clone is a singleton in its sample. This chain links TRBV4-3 with TRBJ2-5; D gene unclear. Trimming left V 0 bases short and J 1 base short, with 9 bases between. Germline lookup yields CDR1 LGHNA and CDR2 YSLEER. The CDR3 is made up of 15 amino acids. CDR3 in amino acids: CASSQDSRGQETQYF. The CDR3 coding sequence is TGCGCCAGCAGCCAAGATTCACGCGGCCAAGAGACCCAGTACTTC.

The chain carries TRBV18 and TRBJ1-2; D perhaps matches TRBD1 (5 bases). Trimming took 3 bases from V and 3 from J, leaving 8 bases between them. Germline V gene lookup returns CDR1 KGHSH and CDR2 LQKENI. The CDR3 length is 13 residues. This chain's CDR3 is CASSPGDYYGYTF. The CDR3 DNA reads as TGTGCCAGCTCACCGGGGGACTACTATGGCTACACCTTC.

The chain couples TRBV7-9 to TRBJ2-7, with 7 bases identical to TRBD1. From germline, CDR1 is SEHNR and CDR2 FQNEAQ (reference sequence). The V segment lost 4 bases and the J segment 3 bases; nucleotides outside the gene matches: 9. CDR3 length: 15 amino acids. The CDR3 is CASSSTGVSYYEQYF. The CDR3 nucleotides read TGTGCCAGCAGCTCTACAGGGGTTTCATACTACGAGCAGTACTTC.

This chain joins TRBV6-5 and TRBJ1-4, with D possibly being TRBD1 (5 bases). CDR1 is MNHEY and CDR2 is SVGAGI in the germline V gene. The CDR3 runs to 14 residues. The V gene lost 4 bases and the J gene lost 7 bases, with 13 bases spanning the gap. The CDR3 loop reads CASSSQGSGEKLFF. CDR3 DNA: TGTGCCAGCAGTTCGCAGGGAAGCGGTGAAAAACTGTTTTTT.

The J gene is TRBJ2-3, the V gene TRBV19; 11 bases align to TRBD2. V trimming: 9 bases; J trimming: 0 bases; junction bases outside the gene matches: 8. The CDR3 consists of 16 residues. Germline CDR1 LNHDA, CDR2 SQIVND (reference sequence). The CDR3 DNA follows: TGTGCCAGCCAAGGGACTAGCGGTACTAGCACAGATACGCAGTATTTT. Amino acid sequence: CASQGTSGTSTDTQYF.

The rearrangement joins TRBV4-3 to TRBJ2-7; 12 bases are a match to TRBD2. V lost 1 base to trimming and J lost 5 bases; unmatched junction nucleotides: 12. The CDR3 runs 18 residues. Germline-derived CDR1 and CDR2 are LGHNA and YSLEER. The chain's CDR3 is CASSQVFQGLAGGDEQYF. As DNA, the CDR3 is TGCGCCAGCAGCCAAGTATTTCAGGGGCTAGCGGGAGGGGACGAGCAGTACTTC.

The V gene is TRBV5-1, the J gene TRBJ2-4; 9 bases line up with TRBD2. The CDR3 length is 16 residues. Germline trimming cut 1 base from V and 8 bases from J; bases unmatched to any gene: 10. Germline CDR1 SGHRS, CDR2 YFSETQ. The CDR3 coding sequence is TGCGCCAGCAGCTTGTCGGCTAGCGGGAATGGGGACATTCAGTACTTC. It codes for CASSLSASGNGDIQYF.

The chain carries TRBV25-1 and TRBJ1-4, with a tentative D call TRBD1 (5 bases). The CDR3 contains 13 residues. V shed 3 bases and J shed 7 bases, with 9 bases lying between them. Germline V gene lookup returns CDR1 MGHDK and CDR2 SYGVNS. The CDR3 DNA is TGTGCCAGCAGTGACTCCCAGGGTGAAAAACTGTTTTTT. Protein: CASSDSQGEKLFF. The entire variable domain, with the rest obtained from reference TRBV25-1 and TRBJ1-4, is as follows: EADIYQTPRYLVIGTGKKITLECSQTMGHDKMYWYQQDPGMELHLIHYSYGVNSTEKGDLSSESTVSRIRTEHFPLTLESARPSHTSQYLCASSDSQGEKLFFGSGTQLSVL.

This clone has only a few counts. The chain employs TRBV28 and TRBJ2-4, with D possibly TRBD2 on 5 matching bases. The V end was cut by 5 bases, the J end by 0 bases, with 11 bases between. CDR1 MDHEN and CDR2 SYDVKM come from the germline V gene. The CDR3 covers 15 residues. The DNA for the CDR3 is TGTGCCAGCAGTCGATCCGGACTAGCCAAAAACATTCAGTACTTC. This encodes CASSRSGLAKNIQYF. Based on the CDR3 plus reference TRBV28 and TRBJ2-4, the full variable domain is DVKVTQSSRYLVKRTGEKVFLECVQDMDHENMFWYRQDPGLGLRLIYFSYDVKMKEKGDIPEGYSVSREKKERFSLILESASTNQTSMYLCASSRSGLAKNIQYFGAGTRLSVL.

V and J are TRBV15 and TRBJ1-4, with TRBD1 matching over 7 bases. V shed 6 bases, J shed 5 bases, and the junction held 9 bases outside the gene matches. CDR1 and CDR2 (germline): LNHNV, YYDKDF (reference sequence). The CDR3 is made up of 15 amino acids. DNA for the CDR3: TGTGCCACCAGAACGAGGGGACAGCGAAATGAAAAACTGTTTTTT. Translated, it gives CATRTRGQRNEKLFF.

This clone was observed a few times. The V and J genes are TRBV5-1 and TRBJ2-2; D unclear. Trimming pared 0 bases from V and 7 bases from J, leaving 7 bases between. Germline-derived CDR1 and CDR2 are SGHRS and YFSETQ. This CDR3 contains 13 residues. CDR3 residues: CASSLEFIGELFF. Here the CDR3 DNA reads TGCGCCAGCAGCTTGGAATTCATCGGGGAGCTGTTTTTT.